This is a list of T cell receptor beta chains from one sample in a study of blood T cells in healthy people across ages. Each CDR3 protein is one row after TCRdb ran MiXCR on the 5' RACE reads. The sample lists 1.5 million to 2 million distinct CDR3 sequences; over 25% were seen once. Material for sequencing was blood. These receptors came from a woman aged 25 to 39 in good health. Both conserved end residues are part of each CDR3. A D gene is named only where the DNA matches it firmly. Size values are once, few and many counts, or a class for expanded clones, and some rows have none.

V gene	J gene	D gene	clone size	CDR3 DNA	CDR3 protein
TRBV24-1	TRBJ2-5	.	few	TGTGCCACCAGCCAGGGGCGCGAGACCCAGTACTTC	CATSQGRETQYF
TRBV7-2	TRBJ2-3	TRBD2	few	TGTGCCAGCAGCTGGGAGGGGCCCGGCATAGATACGCAGTATTTT	CASSWEGPGIDTQYF
TRBV6-5	TRBJ2-3	.	.	TGTGCCAGCAGTTTAGGCCTCCCAAGGGATACGCAGTATTTT	CASSLGLPRDTQYF
TRBV6-5	TRBJ2-7	.	once	TGTGCCAGCAGTCGAACTGGACCGGCGGTCTCCTACGAGCAGTACTTC	CASSRTGPAVSYEQYF
TRBV5-1	TRBJ2-1	.	many	TGCGCCAGCAGGGCAGGGAAAATAAATGAGCAGTTCTTC	CASRAGKINEQFF
TRBV30	TRBJ2-3	TRBD1	few	TGTGCCTGGAGCAGGGGACAGGGCACAGATACGCAGTATTTT	CAWSRGQGTDTQYF
TRBV5-1	TRBJ2-7	.	many	TGCGCCAGCAGCCCCCAGACAGGATCCTACGAGCAGTACTTC	CASSPQTGSYEQYF
TRBV7-9	TRBJ1-2	.	.	TGTGCCAGCACCACCCTGGCAGGAGGGGTTTACACCTTC	CASTTLAGGVYTF
TRBV5-5	TRBJ2-5	TRBD2	many	TGTGCCAGCAAGCCCAGCGGGGGGGCCAGGCAAGAGACCCAGTACTTC	CASKPSGGARQETQYF
TRBV20-1	TRBJ1-1	.	few	TGCAGTGCTAGTCAGGGGAACAGATTCGATGAAGCTTTCTTT	CSASQGNRFDEAFF
TRBV29-1	TRBJ2-1	.	many	TGCAGCGTTGAAGAGGCACGCCTCCATGAGCAGTTCTTC	CSVEEARLHEQFF
TRBV29-1	TRBJ2-7	.	few	TGCAGCGTTGAAGTTCTTAATCCGTCGGGGGCCAAAACCTACGAGCGGTACTTC	CSVEVLNPSGAKTYERYF
TRBV7-3	TRBJ2-3	.	.	TGTGCCAGCAGCCCAAGGGAGAGGCCGGGGGATACGCAGTATTTT	CASSPRERPGDTQYF
TRBV28	TRBJ2-7	.	.	TGTGCCAGCAGTCCTTACTCGGATATCCACGAGCAGTACTTC	CASSPYSDIHEQYF
TRBV24-1	TRBJ1-5	.	.	TGTGCCACCAGGGATGGGGGCGGACAGCCCCAGCATTTT	CATRDGGGQPQHF
TRBV12-3/TRBV12-4	TRBJ2-6	TRBD2	few	TGTGCCAGCAGCGATAGCGGGAGGGCTGGGGCCAACGTCCTGACTTTC	CASSDSGRAGANVLTF
TRBV28	TRBJ2-7	TRBD2	.	TGTGCCAGCAAAGGGGCCGGGACTAGCAGACATCGGCAGTACTTC	CASKGAGTSRHRQYF
TRBV5-1	TRBJ1-2	TRBD1	few	TGCACCAGCAGCATTTCCGGGACAGGAGAGAACTATGGCTACACCTTC	CTSSISGTGENYGYTF
TRBV19	TRBJ1-2	TRBD1	.	TGTGCCAGTAGTATTACGACAGGGTGGAATGGCTACACCTTC	CASSITTGWNGYTF
TRBV5-6	TRBJ2-7	TRBD1	many	TGTGCCAGCAGCTTGGCCGGAGGTGGGACAGAAGATTACGAGCAGTACTTC	CASSLAGGGTEDYEQYF
TRBV7-2	TRBJ2-3	TRBD2	many	TGTGCCAGCTGCCCGGGACTAGCGGGGGCAGATACGCAGTATTTT	CASCPGLAGADTQYF
TRBV2	TRBJ2-3	TRBD1	few	TGTGCCAGCAGGGCAGACAGGGGGACCGATACGCAGTATTTT	CASRADRGTDTQYF
TRBV7-9	TRBJ2-5	TRBD1	.	TGTGCCAGCAGCCGACACGGGACAGGGGGCATGGAGACCCAGTACTTC	CASSRHGTGGMETQYF
TRBV28	TRBJ2-7	TRBD2	many	TGTGCCAGCAGCTTAAGCGGGGGACCCTCCTACGAGCAGTACTTC	CASSLSGGPSYEQYF
TRBV14	TRBJ2-7	.	.	TGTGCCAGCAGCCACAGCCTCGGGACTCAGACCTACGAGCAGTACTTC	CASSHSLGTQTYEQYF
TRBV9	TRBJ2-5	.	.	TGTGCCAGCAGCACCCGGGTCGCCGTAATGGGGACCCAGTACTTC	CASSTRVAVMGTQYF